The sequence of this TCR beta chain was determined in a study of cytomegalovirus exposure and HLA in healthy donors. Whole-study findings and limits: A missense variant in DCLRE1C was later tied to TCR beta V- and J-gene trimming.

Turning to this clone: Its antigen is unknown.

60 Vbeta and 13 Jbeta primers were used in PCR. The table came from immunoSEQ multiplex PCR; TCRdb's copy has only in-frame clones and leaves some out. The table includes 160,000 or so clones, about 72% detected once. V lost 6 bases, J lost 0 bases, and 15 bases lay in between. This CDR3 spans 16 amino acids. CDR1 is MDHEN, CDR2 SYDVKM, per germline. The sequenced sample consisted of PBMCs. The gene calls are TRBV28 and TRBJ2-4, with no clear D. This receptor was taken from a man in his sixties in good health and CMV-seronegative. The CDR3 loop reads CASSLRENLAKNIQYF. As DNA, the CDR3 is TGTGCCAGCAGCCTGCGTGAGAATTTAGCCAAAAACATTCAGTACTTC.